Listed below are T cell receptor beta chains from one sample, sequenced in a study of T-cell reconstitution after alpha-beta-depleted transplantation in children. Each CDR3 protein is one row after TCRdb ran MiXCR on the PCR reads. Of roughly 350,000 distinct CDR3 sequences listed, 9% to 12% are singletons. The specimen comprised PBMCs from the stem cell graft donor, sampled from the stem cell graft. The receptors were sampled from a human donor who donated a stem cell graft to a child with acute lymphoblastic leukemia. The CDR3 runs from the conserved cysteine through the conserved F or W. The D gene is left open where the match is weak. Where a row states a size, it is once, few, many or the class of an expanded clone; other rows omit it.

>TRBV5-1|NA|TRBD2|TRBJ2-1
CASSLLAEGNEQFF
TGCGCCAGCAGCTTACTAGCGGAGGGCAATGAGCAGTTCTTC
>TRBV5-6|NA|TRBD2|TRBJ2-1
CASSFPTSLGTSGRGSSYNEQFF
TGTGCCAGCAGCTTCCCCACTAGTTTAGGGACTAGCGGGAGAGGGAGCTCCTACAATGAGCAGTTCTTC
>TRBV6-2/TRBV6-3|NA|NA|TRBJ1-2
CASSRDTINGYTF
TGTGCCAGCAGCCGGGACACCATTAATGGCTACACCTTC
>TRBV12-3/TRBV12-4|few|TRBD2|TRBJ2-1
CASRPRLAVRQFF
TGTGCCAGCAGACCCAGACTAGCGGTGAGGCAGTTCTTC
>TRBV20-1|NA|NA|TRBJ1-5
CSAKGGSSNQPQHF
TGCAGTGCTAAGGGAGGGAGTAGCAATCAGCCCCAGCATTTT
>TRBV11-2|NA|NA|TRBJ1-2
CASSGTYNYGYTF
TGTGCCAGCAGCGGGACTTATAACTATGGCTACACCTTC
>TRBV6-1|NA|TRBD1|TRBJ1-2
CASRLDRASEGYTF
TGTGCCAGCAGATTGGACAGGGCTTCGGAAGGCTACACCTTC
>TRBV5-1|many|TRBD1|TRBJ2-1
CASRTGQVNNEQFF
TGCGCCAGCAGAACGGGACAGGTTAACAATGAGCAGTTCTTC
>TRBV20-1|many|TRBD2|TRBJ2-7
CSAPLAGASYEQYF
TGCAGTGCCCCCCTAGCGGGAGCCTCCTACGAGCAGTACTTC
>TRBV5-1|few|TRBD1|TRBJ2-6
CASSLRTGVSGANVLTF
TGCGCCAGCAGCTTGCGGACAGGGGTCTCTGGGGCCAACGTCCTGACTTTC
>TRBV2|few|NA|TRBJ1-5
CASSVGHSQPQHF
TGTGCCAGCAGTGTCGGACACAGTCAGCCCCAGCATTTT
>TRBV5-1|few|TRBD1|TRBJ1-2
CASSVTGGNYTF
TGCGCCAGCAGCGTGACAGGGGGCAACTACACCTTC
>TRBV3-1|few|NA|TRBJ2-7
CASSQEAIIGREQYF
TGTGCCAGCAGCCAAGAGGCGATCATCGGTCGCGAGCAGTACTTC
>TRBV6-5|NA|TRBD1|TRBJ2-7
CASSYATGGGYEQYF
TGTGCCAGCAGTTACGCGACAGGGGGGGGGTACGAGCAGTACTTC
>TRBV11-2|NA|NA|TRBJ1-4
CASSLKGLLEEKLFF
TGTGCCAGCAGCTTAAAAGGCCTACTGGAGGAAAAACTGTTTTTT
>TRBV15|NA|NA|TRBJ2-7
CATSRPGTLYEQYF
TGTGCCACCAGCAGACCGGGGACACTTTACGAGCAGTACTTC
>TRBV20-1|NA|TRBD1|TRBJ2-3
CSAPRTGYRDGSDTQYF
TGCAGTGCTCCCCGGACAGGGTATCGGGACGGGTCGGATACGCAGTATTTT
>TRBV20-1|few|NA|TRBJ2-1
CSARGNPREQFF
TGCAGTGCTAGAGGCAACCCGAGGGAGCAGTTCTTC
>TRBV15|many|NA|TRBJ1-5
CATSRERGQISNQPQHF
TGTGCCACCAGCAGAGAAAGAGGGCAGATCAGCAATCAGCCCCAGCATTTT
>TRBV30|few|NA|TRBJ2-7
CAWSPRLGTYEQYF
TGTGCCTGGAGCCCCAGACTAGGAACCTACGAGCAGTACTTC
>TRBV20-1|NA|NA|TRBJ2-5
CSATDSTGRKGTQYF
TGCAGTGCTACAGATAGTACAGGGAGGAAAGGGACCCAGTACTTC
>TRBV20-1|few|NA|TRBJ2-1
CSAPRSGRNEQFF
TGCAGTGCACCCCGGTCAGGGCGCAATGAGCAGTTCTTC
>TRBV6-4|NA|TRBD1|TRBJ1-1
CASSEEQGGSTEAFF
TGTGCCAGCAGTGAGGAGCAGGGGGGGAGCACTGAAGCTTTCTTT
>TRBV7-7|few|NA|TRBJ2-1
CASSISRSSPYNEQFF
TGTGCTAGCAGCATCTCCCGGAGCTCCCCCTACAATGAGCAGTTCTTC
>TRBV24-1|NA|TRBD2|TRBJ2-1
CATSPIAGDLNEQFF
TGTGCCACCAGCCCCATAGCGGGGGATCTCAATGAGCAGTTCTTC
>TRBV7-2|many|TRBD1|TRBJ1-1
CASSPSPGGVSEAFF
TGTGCCAGCAGCCCCTCACCAGGGGGAGTCTCTGAAGCTTTCTTT
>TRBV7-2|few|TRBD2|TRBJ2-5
CASSSDSGSRQETQYF
TGTGCCAGCAGCTCTGATAGCGGGAGTCGGCAAGAGACCCAGTACTTC
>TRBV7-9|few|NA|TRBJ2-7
CASSLAGSRTNEQYF
TGTGCCAGCAGCTTAGCGGGCAGTCGGACTAACGAGCAGTACTTC
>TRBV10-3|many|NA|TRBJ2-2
CAISEATASGELFF
TGTGCCATCAGTGAGGCAACAGCATCCGGGGAGCTGTTTTTT
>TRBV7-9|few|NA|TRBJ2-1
CASSFGFQASYNEQFF
TGTGCCAGCAGCTTCGGTTTCCAGGCCTCCTACAATGAGCAGTTCTTC
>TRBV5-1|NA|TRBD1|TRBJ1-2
CASSLDRGRIYGYTF
TGCGCCAGCAGCCTCGACAGGGGGAGGATCTATGGCTACACCTTC
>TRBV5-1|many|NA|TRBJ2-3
CASSLDGGSTDTQYF
TGCGCCAGCAGCTTGGATGGCGGGAGCACAGATACGCAGTATTTT
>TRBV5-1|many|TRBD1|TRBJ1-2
CASSSLPGQGAYGYTF
TGCGCCAGCAGCTCCCTTCCAGGACAGGGGGCCTATGGCTACACCTTC
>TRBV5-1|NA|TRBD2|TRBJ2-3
CASSLERREGHDTQYF
TGCGCCAGCAGCTTGGAACGGCGGGAGGGCCACGATACGCAGTATTTT
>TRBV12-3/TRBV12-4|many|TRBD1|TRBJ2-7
CASTPGQSYEQYF
TGTGCCAGCACCCCGGGACAGTCCTACGAGCAGTACTTC
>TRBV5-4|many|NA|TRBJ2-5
CASSIDWETQYF
TGTGCCAGCAGCATCGATTGGGAGACCCAGTACTTC
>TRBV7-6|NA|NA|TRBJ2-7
CASSLATHGNYEQYF
TGTGCCAGCAGCTTAGCCACACACGGCAACTACGAGCAGTACTTC
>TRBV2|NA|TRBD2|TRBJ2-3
CASSELVASGYTGTDTQYF
TGTGCCAGCAGTGAACTGGTGGCTAGCGGATATACAGGCACAGATACGCAGTATTTT
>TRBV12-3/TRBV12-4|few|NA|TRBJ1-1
CASSLLSGYTEAFF
TGTGCCAGCAGTCTATTGAGCGGTTACACTGAAGCTTTCTTT
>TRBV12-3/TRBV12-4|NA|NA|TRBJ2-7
CASRAFYEQYF
TGTGCCAGCAGGGCTTTCTACGAGCAGTACTTC
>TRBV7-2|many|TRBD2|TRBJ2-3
CASGRREVSNTQYF
TGTGCCAGCGGTCGGCGGGAGGTGTCTAATACGCAGTATTTT
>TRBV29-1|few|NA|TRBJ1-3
CSVEDPLSGNTIYF
TGCAGCGTTGAAGACCCCCTTTCTGGAAACACCATATATTTT
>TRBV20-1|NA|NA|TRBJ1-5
CSAREGGRAQPQHF
TGCAGTGCTAGAGAGGGGGGGAGGGCGCAGCCCCAGCATTTT
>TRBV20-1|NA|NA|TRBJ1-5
CSAKQGANQPQHF
TGCAGTGCTAAACAGGGCGCTAATCAGCCCCAGCATTTT
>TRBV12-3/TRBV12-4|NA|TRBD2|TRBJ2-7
CASSRGGGGAYEQYF
TGTGCCAGCAGCCGGGGGGGCGGTGGTGCCTACGAGCAGTACTTC
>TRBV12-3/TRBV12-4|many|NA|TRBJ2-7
CASSLVGMTYEQYF
TGTGCCAGCAGTTTAGTGGGCATGACTTACGAGCAGTACTTC
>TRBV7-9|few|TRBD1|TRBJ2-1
CASSLIQGGEQFF
TGTGCCAGCAGCCTCATACAGGGGGGTGAGCAGTTCTTC
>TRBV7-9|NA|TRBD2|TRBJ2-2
CASAGRVITGELFF
TGTGCCAGCGCCGGGAGGGTTATAACCGGGGAGCTGTTTTTT
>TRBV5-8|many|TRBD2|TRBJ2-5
CASRVAGGLETQYF
TGTGCCAGCCGAGTAGCGGGAGGGCTGGAGACCCAGTACTTC
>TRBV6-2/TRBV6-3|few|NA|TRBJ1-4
CASSHRSPSTNEKLFF
TGTGCCAGCAGTCACCGTTCACCGTCAACTAATGAAAAACTGTTTTTT